This T cell receptor beta chain was obtained from a study of T cells in Graves' hyperthyroidism and ophthalmopathy. On the study more broadly: Sampling of peripheral blood happened at initial diagnosis, prior to any treatment.

Germline V lookup: CDR1 DFQATT, CDR2 SNEGSKA (reference sequence). V was cut by 3 bases and J by 4 bases, with 9 bases left in between. The CDR3 contains 12 residues. What was amplified from RNA transcripts were TCR beta CDR3 regions. The TCR CDR3 first-round RT-PCR relied on the HTBI primer set. One entry per CDR3 protein, called by TCRdb with MiXCR from the multiplex PCR reads. In the table there are around 500,000 distinct CDR3 sequences, about 14% of which are singletons. This clonotype has a count of ten or more. The chain couples TRBV20-1 to TRBJ2-5, with D uncertain. This sequence was found in a woman between 35 and 50 years old with Graves' hyperthyroidism. The material sequenced was blood. The CDR3 is CSASPGLETQYF. The CDR3 coding sequence is TGCAGTGCTAGCCCGGGCCTAGAGACCCAGTACTTC.